The rows below give T cell receptor beta chains drawn from one sample of a study of T cells after yellow fever vaccination. TCRdb recomputed calls from the 5' RACE reads with MiXCR, one row per CDR3 protein. The data hold a few hundred thousand distinct CDR3 sequences, with around 6.8% observed a single time. This specimen was PBMCs, taken around 45 days after the first yellow fever vaccination. All receptors derive from a man aged 18-30 years who received the YFV17D yellow fever vaccine. Each CDR3 is given with its conserved first and last residue. A D gene is named only where the DNA matches it firmly. Clone sizes are given selectively: once, few, many, or a class where the clone is expanded.

J gene	V gene	clone size	D gene	CDR3 protein	CDR3 DNA
TRBJ2-3	TRBV7-2	.	.	CASSFGIGAGTDTQYF	TGTGCCAGCAGCTTCGGGATAGGGGCCGGCACAGATACGCAGTATTTT
TRBJ2-2	TRBV2	.	.	CASRPSANTGELFF	TGTGCCAGCAGACCTAGTGCGAACACCGGGGAGCTGTTTTTT
TRBJ2-5	TRBV4-3	many	TRBD2	CASSQTSEYQETQYF	TGCGCCAGCAGCCAAACTAGCGAATACCAAGAGACCCAGTACTTC
TRBJ2-7	TRBV5-4	.	.	CASSLAYSPYEQYF	TGTGCCAGCAGCTTGGCCTACAGTCCCTACGAGCAGTACTTC
TRBJ2-2	TRBV5-4	many	.	CASRLTGSGELFF	TGTGCCAGCAGGCTTACAGGGTCCGGGGAGCTGTTTTTT
TRBJ2-3	TRBV5-1	few	.	CASSLEHRGTDTQYF	TGCGCCAGCAGCTTGGAACACAGGGGCACAGATACGCAGTATTTT
TRBJ2-2	TRBV4-1	.	TRBD1	CASSQVFWDSGDPNTGERFF	TGCGCCAGCAGCCAAGTCTTTTGGGACAGTGGAGACCCGAACACCGGGGAGCGGTTTTTT
TRBJ1-3	TRBV20-1	many	.	CSARRLSSGNTIYF	TGCAGTGCTAGGCGATTGAGCTCTGGAAACACCATATATTTT
TRBJ2-7	TRBV18	.	TRBD2	CASSPPSSGGYYEQYF	TGTGCCAGCTCACCACCTTCTAGCGGGGGGTACTACGAGCAGTACTTC
TRBJ2-2	TRBV6-5	.	.	CASSYSAGSTTGELFF	TGTGCCAGCAGTTACTCTGCAGGAAGTACCACCGGGGAGCTGTTTTTT
TRBJ2-7	TRBV15	many	TRBD1	CATSREGQGYEQYF	TGTGCCACCAGCAGAGAGGGACAGGGCTACGAGCAGTACTTC
TRBJ1-1	TRBV11-2	.	.	CASSLGIAAVNTEAFF	TGTGCCAGCAGCTTAGGTATAGCCGCGGTGAACACTGAAGCTTTCTTT
TRBJ1-2	TRBV6-6	.	.	CASRRGGVGGYTF	TGTGCCAGCAGGCGGGGAGGGGTGGGGGGCTACACCTTC
TRBJ1-2	TRBV27	.	.	CASRSEGKGYTF	TGTGCCAGCAGGTCCGAGGGGAAGGGCTACACCTTC
TRBJ1-5	TRBV12-3/TRBV12-4	many	.	CASSPRRDQPQHF	TGTGCCAGCAGTCCCCGGCGGGACCAGCCCCAGCATTTT
TRBJ2-5	TRBV7-2	.	TRBD1	CASSFIRGPETQYF	TGTGCCAGCAGCTTCATCAGGGGGCCGGAGACCCAGTACTTC
TRBJ2-5	TRBV7-2	few	.	CASSPRHNQETQYF	TGTGCCAGCAGCCCGAGACATAACCAAGAGACCCAGTACTTC
TRBJ1-1	TRBV20-1	few	.	CSAVPGFTEAFF	TGCAGTGCTGTCCCGGGGTTCACTGAAGCTTTCTTT
TRBJ2-1	TRBV10-3	few	TRBD2	CAISAGGAPLYNEQFF	TGTGCCATCAGTGCCGGGGGGGCCCCTCTTTACAATGAGCAGTTCTTC
TRBJ2-7	TRBV19	.	TRBD1	CATGRTGGYEQYF	TGTGCCACCGGACGGACAGGGGGCTACGAGCAGTACTTC
TRBJ2-1	TRBV7-2	.	TRBD2	CASSLASLGLAGGYNEQFF	TGTGCCAGCAGCTTAGCCTCCCTAGGACTAGCGGGGGGGTACAATGAGCAGTTCTTC
TRBJ2-1	TRBV7-2	few	.	CAIGFMNEQFF	TGTGCCATAGGTTTTATGAATGAGCAGTTCTTC
TRBJ1-2	TRBV28	.	TRBD1	CASGQEYGYTF	TGTGCCAGTGGACAGGAGTATGGCTACACCTTC
TRBJ2-1	TRBV20-1	many	TRBD2	CSATGGGDEQFF	TGCAGTGCTACGGGGGGGGGCGATGAGCAGTTCTTC
TRBJ2-5	TRBV5-1	few	TRBD2	CASSLLGLAGAVQETQYF	TGCGCCAGCAGCCTGCTGGGACTAGCGGGGGCCGTACAAGAGACCCAGTACTTC
TRBJ2-2	TRBV4-3	many	.	CASSQVGSPTNTGELFF	TGCGCCAGCAGCCAAGTGGGCAGCCCAACGAACACCGGGGAGCTGTTTTTT
TRBJ2-7	TRBV19	few	TRBD1	CASSHLTGGGYEQYF	TGTGCCAGTAGCCATCTAACAGGGGGCGGCTACGAGCAGTACTTC
TRBJ1-6	TRBV4-3	.	.	CASSPRRDSPLHF	TGCGCCAGCAGCCCCCGACGGGATTCACCCCTCCACTTT